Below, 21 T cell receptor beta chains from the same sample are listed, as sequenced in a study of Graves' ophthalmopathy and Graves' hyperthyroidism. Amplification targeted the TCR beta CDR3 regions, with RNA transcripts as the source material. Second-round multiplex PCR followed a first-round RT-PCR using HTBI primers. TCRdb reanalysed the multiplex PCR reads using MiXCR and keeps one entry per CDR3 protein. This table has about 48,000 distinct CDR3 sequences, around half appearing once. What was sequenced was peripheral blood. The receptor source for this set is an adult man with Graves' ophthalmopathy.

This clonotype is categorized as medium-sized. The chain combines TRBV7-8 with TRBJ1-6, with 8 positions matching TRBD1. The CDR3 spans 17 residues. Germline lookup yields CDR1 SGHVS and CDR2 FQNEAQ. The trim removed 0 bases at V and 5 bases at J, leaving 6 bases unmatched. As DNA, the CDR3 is TGTGCCAGCAGCTTAGCGGCTGGGACAGGCAATAATTCACCCCTCCACTTT. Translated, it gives CASSLAAGTGNNSPLHF.

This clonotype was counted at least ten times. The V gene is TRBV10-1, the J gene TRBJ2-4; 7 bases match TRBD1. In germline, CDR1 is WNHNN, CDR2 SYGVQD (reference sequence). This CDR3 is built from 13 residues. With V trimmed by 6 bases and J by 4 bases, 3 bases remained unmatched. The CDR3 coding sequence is TGCGCCAGCAGAGGGGGCGAAAAAAACATTCAGTACTTC. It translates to CASRGGEKNIQYF.

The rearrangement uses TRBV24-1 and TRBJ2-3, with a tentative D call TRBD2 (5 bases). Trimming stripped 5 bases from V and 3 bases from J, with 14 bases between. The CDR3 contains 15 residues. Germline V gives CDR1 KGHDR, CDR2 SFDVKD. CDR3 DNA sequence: TGTGCCACCAGTGCTGGACTGGGAGAGACAGATACGCAGTATTTT. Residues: CATSAGLGETDTQYF.

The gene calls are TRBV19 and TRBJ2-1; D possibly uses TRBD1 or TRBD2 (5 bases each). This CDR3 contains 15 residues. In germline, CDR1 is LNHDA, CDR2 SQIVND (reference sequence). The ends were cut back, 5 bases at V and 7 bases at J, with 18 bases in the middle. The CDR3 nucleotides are TGTGCCAGTAGTCTGGTGGCAGGGAGTGATAATGAGCAGTTCTTC. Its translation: CASSLVAGSDNEQFF.

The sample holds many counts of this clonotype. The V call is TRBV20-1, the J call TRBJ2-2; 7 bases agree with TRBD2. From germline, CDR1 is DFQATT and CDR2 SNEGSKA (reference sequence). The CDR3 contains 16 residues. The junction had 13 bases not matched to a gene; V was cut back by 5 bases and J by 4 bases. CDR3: CSAHTAGTTITGELFF. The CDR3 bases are TGCAGTGCTCACACCGCCGGGACTACCATCACCGGGGAGCTGTTTTTT.

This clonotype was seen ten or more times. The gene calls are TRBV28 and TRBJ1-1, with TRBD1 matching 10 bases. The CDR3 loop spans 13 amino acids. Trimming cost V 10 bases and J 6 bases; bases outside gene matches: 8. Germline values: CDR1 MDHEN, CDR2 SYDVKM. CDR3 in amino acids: CATSAGTGAEAFF. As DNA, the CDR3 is TGTGCCACCTCGGCCGGGACAGGGGCTGAAGCTTTCTTT.

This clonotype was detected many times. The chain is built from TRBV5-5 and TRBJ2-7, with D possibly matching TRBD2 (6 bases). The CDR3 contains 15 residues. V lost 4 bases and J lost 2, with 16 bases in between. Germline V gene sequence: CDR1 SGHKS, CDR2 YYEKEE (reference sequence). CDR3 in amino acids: CASSLDYQITYEQYF. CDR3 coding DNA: TGTGCCAGCAGCCTGGACTATCAAATCACCTACGAGCAGTACTTC.

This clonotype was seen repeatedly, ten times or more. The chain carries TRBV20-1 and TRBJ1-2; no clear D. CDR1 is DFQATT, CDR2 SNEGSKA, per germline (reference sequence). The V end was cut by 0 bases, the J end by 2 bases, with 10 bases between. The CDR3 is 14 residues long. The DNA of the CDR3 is TGCAGTGCTAGAGATACGTACGAAAACTATGGCTACACCTTC. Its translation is CSARDTYENYGYTF.

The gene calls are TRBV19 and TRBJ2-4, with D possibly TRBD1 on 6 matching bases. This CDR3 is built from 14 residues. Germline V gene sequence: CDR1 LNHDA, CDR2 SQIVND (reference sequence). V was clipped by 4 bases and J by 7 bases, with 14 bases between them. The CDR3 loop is CASSTLDSLNIQYF. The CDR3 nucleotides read TGTGCCAGTAGTACCCTGGACAGTTTGAACATTCAGTACTTC.

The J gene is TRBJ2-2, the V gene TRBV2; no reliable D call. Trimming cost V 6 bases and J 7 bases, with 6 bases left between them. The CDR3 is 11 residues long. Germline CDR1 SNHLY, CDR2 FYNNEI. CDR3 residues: CASSNSGELFF. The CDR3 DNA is TGTGCCAGCAGCAATAGCGGGGAGCTGTTTTTT.

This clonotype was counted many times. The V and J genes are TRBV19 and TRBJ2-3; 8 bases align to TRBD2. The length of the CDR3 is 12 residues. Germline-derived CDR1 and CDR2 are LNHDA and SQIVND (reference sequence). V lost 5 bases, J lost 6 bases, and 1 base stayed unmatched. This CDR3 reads CASSVAGDTQYF. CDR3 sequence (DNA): TGTGCCAGTAGTGTAGCGGGGGATACGCAGTATTTT.

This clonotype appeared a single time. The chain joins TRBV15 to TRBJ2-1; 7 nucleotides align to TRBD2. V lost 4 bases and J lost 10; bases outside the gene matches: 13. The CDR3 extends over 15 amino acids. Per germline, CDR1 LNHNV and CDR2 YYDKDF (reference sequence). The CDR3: CATSKGAGITGEQFF. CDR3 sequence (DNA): TGTGCCACCAGCAAAGGAGCGGGGATCACCGGGGAGCAGTTCTTC.

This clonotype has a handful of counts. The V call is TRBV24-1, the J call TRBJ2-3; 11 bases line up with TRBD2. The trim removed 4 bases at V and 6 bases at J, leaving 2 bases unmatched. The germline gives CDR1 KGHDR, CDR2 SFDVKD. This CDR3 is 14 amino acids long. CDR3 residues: CATSETSGTDTQYF. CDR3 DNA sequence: TGTGCCACCAGTGAGACTAGCGGGACTGATACGCAGTATTTT.

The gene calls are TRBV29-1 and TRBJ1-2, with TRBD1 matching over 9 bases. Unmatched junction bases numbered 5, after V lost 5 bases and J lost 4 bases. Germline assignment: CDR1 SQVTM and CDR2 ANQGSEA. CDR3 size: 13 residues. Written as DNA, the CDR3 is TGCAGCGTTCAGTACAGGGGGCTCTATGGCTACACCTTC. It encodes CSVQYRGLYGYTF.

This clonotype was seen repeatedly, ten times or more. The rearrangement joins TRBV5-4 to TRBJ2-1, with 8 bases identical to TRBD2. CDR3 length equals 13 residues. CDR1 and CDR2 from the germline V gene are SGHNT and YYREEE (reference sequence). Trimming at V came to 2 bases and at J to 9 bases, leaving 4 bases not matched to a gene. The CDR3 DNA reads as TGTGCCAGCAGCTTAGGCGGGAGGCGTGAGCAGTTCTTC. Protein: CASSLGGRREQFF. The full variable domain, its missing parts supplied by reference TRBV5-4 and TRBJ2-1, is ETGVTQSPTHLIKTRGQQVTLRCSSQSGHNTVSWYQQALGQGPQFIFQYYREEENGRGNFPPRFSGLQFPNYSSELNVNALELDDSALYLCASSLGGRREQFFGPGTRLTVL.

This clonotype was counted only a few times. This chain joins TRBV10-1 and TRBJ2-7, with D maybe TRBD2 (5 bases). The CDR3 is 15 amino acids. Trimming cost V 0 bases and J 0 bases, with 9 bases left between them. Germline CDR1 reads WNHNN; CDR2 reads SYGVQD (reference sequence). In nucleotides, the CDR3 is TGCGCCAGCAGTGAGTCAGAGGACTCCTCCTACGAGCAGTACTTC. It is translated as CASSESEDSSYEQYF.

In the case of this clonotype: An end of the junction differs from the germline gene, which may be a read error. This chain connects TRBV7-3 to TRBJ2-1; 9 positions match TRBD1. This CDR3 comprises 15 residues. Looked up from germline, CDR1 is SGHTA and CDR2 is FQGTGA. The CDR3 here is CASSPTGGATGEQSF. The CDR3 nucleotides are TGTGCCAGCAGCCCTACAGGGGGCGCAACGGGTGAGCAGTCCTTC.

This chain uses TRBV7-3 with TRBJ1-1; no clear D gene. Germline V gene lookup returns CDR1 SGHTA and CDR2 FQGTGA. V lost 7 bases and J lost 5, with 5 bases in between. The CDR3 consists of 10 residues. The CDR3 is CASTATEAFF. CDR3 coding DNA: TGTGCCAGCACCGCGACTGAAGCTTTCTTT. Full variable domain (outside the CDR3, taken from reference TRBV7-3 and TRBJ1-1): GAGVSQTPSNKVTEKGKYVELRCDPISGHTALYWYRQSLGQGPEFLIYFQGTGAADDSGLPNDRFFAVRPEGSVSTLKIQRTERGDSAVYLCASTATEAFFGQGTRLTVV.

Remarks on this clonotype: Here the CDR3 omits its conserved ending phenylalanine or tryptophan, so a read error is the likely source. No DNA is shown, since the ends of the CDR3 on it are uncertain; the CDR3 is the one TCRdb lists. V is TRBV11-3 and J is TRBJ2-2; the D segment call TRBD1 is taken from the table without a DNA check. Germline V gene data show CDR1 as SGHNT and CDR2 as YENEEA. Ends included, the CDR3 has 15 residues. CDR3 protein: CASSPYRAGSGERFR.

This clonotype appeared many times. The CDR3 coding sequence is TGCGCCAGCAGCCTGTCCAGGGGTAATTCACCCCTCCACTTT. Its translation is CASSLSRGNSPLHF. The V and J genes are TRBV4-1 and TRBJ1-6; TRBD1 might be the D (6 bases). From germline, CDR1 is MGHRA and CDR2 YSYEKL. Trimming pared 4 bases from V and 6 bases from J, leaving 10 bases between. The CDR3 is 14 amino acids.

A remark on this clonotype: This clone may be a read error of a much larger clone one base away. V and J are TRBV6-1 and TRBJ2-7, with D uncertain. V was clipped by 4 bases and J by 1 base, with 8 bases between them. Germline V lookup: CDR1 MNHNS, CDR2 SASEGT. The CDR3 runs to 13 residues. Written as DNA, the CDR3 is TGTGCCAGCAGTGGAGCGCGGTCCTACGAGCAGTACTTC. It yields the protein CASSGARSYEQYF.